Following are 15 T cell receptor beta chains from one sample sequenced in a study of blood T cell repertoires in COVID-19. Profiling relied on immunoSEQ multiplex PCR, and the TCRdb table lists in-frame clones only, not all of them. The sample carries around 99,000 clones, 65% to 80% recorded once. The sequenced sample was peripheral blood. All receptors derive from a man aged 70 or older with acute or convalescent COVID-19.

Written as DNA, the CDR3 is TGTGCCAGCAGTCCCAGACCCAGCTTCGGGACTGCTCACTATGGCTACACCTTC. It encodes CASSPRPSFGTAHYGYTF. The chain uses TRBV27 and TRBJ1-2; D perhaps matches TRBD1 (5 bases). In germline, CDR1 is MNHEY, CDR2 SMNVEV (reference sequence). The V and J ends lost 5 bases and 3 bases respectively, with 25 bases between them. The CDR3 runs to 18 residues.

The chain couples TRBV12-3 or TRBV12-4 to TRBJ2-5; a weak D match, TRBD2 (5 bases). Between the trimmed V and J ends, which lost 2 bases and 6 bases, there was a span of 10 bases. The CDR3 runs 13 residues. The DNA for the CDR3 is TGTGCCAGCAGTTTACAGCGGCCAAAGACCCAGTACTTC. Its protein product is CASSLQRPKTQYF.

The V and J genes are TRBV7-8 and TRBJ1-5, with 10 positions matching TRBD1. Unmatched junction bases numbered 4, after V lost 1 base and J lost 7 bases. This CDR3 is 15 amino acids long. Looked up from germline, CDR1 is SGHVS and CDR2 is FQNEAQ. The CDR3 spells CASSLGTGGLQPQHF. The DNA for the CDR3 is TGTGCCAGCAGCTTAGGGACAGGGGGATTGCAGCCCCAGCATTTT.

The chain is built from TRBV6-1 and TRBJ1-4; tentatively, D is TRBD1 (5 bases). The CDR3 loop spans 15 amino acids. The ends were cut back, 1 base at V and 7 bases at J, with 13 bases in the middle. Germline V lookup: CDR1 MNHNS, CDR2 SASEGT. The CDR3 DNA follows: TGTGCCAGCAGTGAAGTGGAGGGGCGGGGTGAAAAACTGTTTTTT. It translates to CASSEVEGRGEKLFF.

V and J are TRBV7-2 and TRBJ2-5; 7 nucleotides agree with TRBD1. Trimming removed 0 bases from V and 5 bases from J; junction bases left unmatched: 6. Germline CDR1 and CDR2: SGHTA and FQGNSA. The CDR3 covers 15 residues. The CDR3 sequence is CASSLAATGPETQYF. The CDR3 DNA sequence: TGTGCCAGCAGCTTAGCCGCGACAGGGCCGGAGACCCAGTACTTC.

This rearrangement joins TRBV4-2 to TRBJ2-1; no clear D gene. Germline V gene sequence: CDR1 LGHNA, CDR2 YNFKEQ. This CDR3 is 13 amino acids long. V lost 0 bases and J 7 bases, leaving 7 bases between the germline ends. In DNA, the CDR3 is TGTGCCAGCAGCCAAGATTACGGGAATGAGCAGTTCTTC. Translating it yields CASSQDYGNEQFF.

The chain has TRBV4-1 and TRBJ1-4; 7 bases are shared with TRBD1. This CDR3 has 15 amino acids. Trimming cost V 0 bases and J 7 bases; bases outside gene matches: 5. Germline CDR1 reads MGHRA; CDR2 reads YSYEKL. For the CDR3, the DNA is TGCGCCAGCAGCCAAGACGACAGGGTCGGTGAAAAACTGTTTTTT. Encoded protein: CASSQDDRVGEKLFF.

This clone was observed a few times. The rearrangement uses TRBV2 and TRBJ1-1; D is perhaps TRBD1 (6 bases). Germline V gene data show CDR1 as SNHLY and CDR2 as FYNNEI. This CDR3 contains 14 residues. The V end lost 3 bases, the J end lost 1 base, and 9 bases lay between the germline ends. The CDR3 DNA reads as TGTGCCAGCAGTGAGAGGGGGGGGAACACTGAAGCTTTCTTT. This translates into CASSERGGNTEAFF.

This clone was counted only a few times. The chain combines TRBV11-2 with TRBJ1-2; 12 bases map to TRBD1. The CDR3 contains 14 residues. Per the germline V gene, CDR1 is SGHAT and CDR2 is FQNNGV. J lost 8 bases, V lost 3 bases, and 4 bases had no gene match. CDR3 in amino acids: CASSFGTGGEGYTF. The CDR3 nucleotides are TGTGCCAGCAGCTTCGGGACAGGGGGCGAGGGCTACACCTTC.

This clone is a singleton in its sample. The same CDR3 arises from other DNA sequences in this sample as well. J is TRBJ1-1 and V is TRBV3-1 (or the pseudogene TRBV3-2); no firm D call. V gave up 6 bases and J gave up 3 bases, with 5 bases separating them. Germline CDR1 and CDR2: LGHDT and YNNKEL (reference sequence). The CDR3 is 11 residues long. CDR3 nucleotides: TGTGCCAGCAGACGAGACACTGAAGCTTTCTTT. Encoded protein: CASRRDTEAFF.

This chain joins TRBV7-2 and TRBJ2-3; possibly TRBD2 for D (6 bases). The CDR3 totals 14 residues. From germline, CDR1 is SGHTA and CDR2 FQGNSA. Trimming removed 1 base at V and 2 bases at J, with 7 bases between. For the CDR3, the DNA is TGTGCCAGCAGCTTAGGGACTAACACAGATACGCAGTATTTT. It specifies CASSLGTNTDTQYF.

The gene calls are TRBV12-3 or TRBV12-4 and TRBJ2-5; maybe TRBD1 (5 bases). There are 13 residues in the CDR3. Trimming removed 5 bases at V and 7 bases at J, with 14 bases between. The DNA of the CDR3 is TGTGCCAGCAGTCTCCAAAGGGGCCGGACCCAGTACTTC. It translates to CASSLQRGRTQYF.

V gene TRBV27 combines with J gene TRBJ2-7; TRBD1 matches 10 bases. The CDR3 length is 14 residues. Germline loops: CDR1 MNHEY, CDR2 SMNVEV (reference sequence). V gave up 2 bases and J gave up 2 bases; unmatched junction bases: 0. CDR3 region: CASSLGTGAYEQYF. CDR3 in DNA: TGTGCCAGCAGTTTAGGGACAGGGGCCTACGAGCAGTACTTC.

This rearrangement joins TRBV6-4 to TRBJ1-5; 9 bases map to TRBD1. Unmatched junction bases numbered 12, after V lost 0 bases and J lost 6 bases. Germline CDR1 and CDR2: MRHNA and SNTAGT. The CDR3 totals 18 residues. CDR3 protein: CASSDSSLRDRAGQPQHF. Written as DNA, the CDR3 is TGTGCCAGCAGTGACTCGTCATTAAGGGACAGGGCGGGTCAGCCCCAGCATTTT.

This clone was seen a few times. The V call is TRBV6-6, the J call TRBJ2-1; D perhaps matches TRBD1 (6 bases). Germline-derived CDR1 and CDR2 are MNHNY and SVGAGI (reference sequence). Between the trimmed V and J ends, which lost 2 bases and 2 bases, there was a span of 10 bases. This CDR3 has 15 residues. For the CDR3, the DNA is TGTGCCAGCAGTTACGGGGCAGGGGCCTACAATGAGCAGTTCTTC. Translation gives CASSYGAGAYNEQFF.